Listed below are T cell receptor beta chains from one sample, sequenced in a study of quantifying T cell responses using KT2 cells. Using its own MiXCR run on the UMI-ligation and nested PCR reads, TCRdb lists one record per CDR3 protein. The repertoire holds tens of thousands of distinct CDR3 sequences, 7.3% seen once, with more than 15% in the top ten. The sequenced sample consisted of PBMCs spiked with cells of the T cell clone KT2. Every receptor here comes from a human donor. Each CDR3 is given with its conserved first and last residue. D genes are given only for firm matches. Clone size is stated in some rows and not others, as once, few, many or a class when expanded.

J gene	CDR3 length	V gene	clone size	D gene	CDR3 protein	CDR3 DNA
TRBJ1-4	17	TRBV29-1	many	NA	CSVPKTQQLATNEKLFF	TGCAGCGTTCCGAAGACCCAGCAACTGGCAACTAATGAAAAACTGTTTTTT
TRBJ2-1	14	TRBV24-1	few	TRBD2	CATKSAGAYNEQFF	TGTGCCACCAAGTCAGCGGGAGCTTACAATGAGCAGTTCTTC
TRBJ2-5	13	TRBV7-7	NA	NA	CASSLLRGETQYF	TGTGCCAGCAGCTTATTACGGGGTGAGACCCAGTACTTC
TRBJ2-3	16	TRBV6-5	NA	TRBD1	CASSSLGTGGKYTQYF	TGTGCCAGCAGTTCTCTCGGGACAGGGGGCAAATATACGCAGTATTTT
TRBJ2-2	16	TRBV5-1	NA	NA	CASSLALAANTGELFF	TGCGCCAGCAGCTTAGCGCTCGCGGCGAACACCGGGGAGCTGTTTTTT
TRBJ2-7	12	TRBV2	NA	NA	CASSEWGQEQYF	TGTGCCAGCAGTGAGTGGGGGCAGGAGCAGTACTTC
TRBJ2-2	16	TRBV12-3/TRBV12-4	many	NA	CASSLKGWYDAGELFF	TGTGCCAGCAGTCTAAAAGGGTGGTATGACGCCGGGGAGCTGTTTTTT
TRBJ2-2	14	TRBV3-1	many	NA	CASSHGDRGGELFF	TGTGCCAGCAGCCATGGAGATCGAGGCGGGGAGCTGTTTTTT
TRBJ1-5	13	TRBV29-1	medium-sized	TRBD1	CSVTGGQNQPQHF	TGCAGCGTTACAGGGGGGCAGAATCAGCCCCAGCATTTT
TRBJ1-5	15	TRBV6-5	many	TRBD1	CASSYQKGANQPQHF	TGTGCCAGCAGTTACCAAAAGGGGGCAAATCAGCCCCAGCATTTT
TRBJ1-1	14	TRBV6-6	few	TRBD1	CASSWDSGNTEAFF	TGTGCCAGCAGTTGGGACAGTGGGAACACTGAAGCTTTCTTT
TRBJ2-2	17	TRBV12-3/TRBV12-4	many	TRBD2	CASSLALGGGNTGELFF	TGTGCCAGCAGTTTAGCGCTGGGGGGGGGAAACACCGGGGAGCTGTTTTTT
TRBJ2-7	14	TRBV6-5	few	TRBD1	CASSFRQGPYEQYF	TGTGCCAGCAGTTTCCGACAGGGCCCGTACGAGCAGTACTTC
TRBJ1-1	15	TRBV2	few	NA	CASSEFLPLNTEAFF	TGTGCCAGCAGTGAATTCCTTCCGTTGAACACTGAAGCTTTCTTT
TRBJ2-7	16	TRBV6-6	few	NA	CASSYSLVVRDFEQYF	TGTGCCAGCAGTTACTCGCTGGTAGTACGGGATTTCGAGCAGTACTTC
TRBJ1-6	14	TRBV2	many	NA	CASSERVGNSPLHF	TGTGCCAGCAGTGAACGTGTAGGAAATTCACCCCTCCACTTT
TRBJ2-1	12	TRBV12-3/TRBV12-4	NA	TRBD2	CASSLGGLAFYF	TGTGCCAGCAGTTTAGGCGGACTAGCTTTCTACTTC
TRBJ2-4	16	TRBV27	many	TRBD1	CARTDRLSLAKNIQYF	TGTGCCAGGACGGACAGGTTATCCCTAGCCAAAAACATTCAGTACTTC
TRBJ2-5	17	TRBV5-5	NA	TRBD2	CASSSRSGGPNQETQYF	TGTGCCAGCAGCTCCCGGAGCGGGGGCCCCAACCAAGAGACCCAGTACTTC
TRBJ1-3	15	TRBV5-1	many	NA	CASSLDGQSGNTIYF	TGCGCCAGCAGCTTGGATGGACAGTCTGGAAACACCATATATTTT
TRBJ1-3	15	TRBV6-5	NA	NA	CASSQQETSGNTIYF	TGTGCCAGCAGTCAACAGGAGACCTCTGGAAACACCATATATTTT
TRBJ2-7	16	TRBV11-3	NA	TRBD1	CASTLAPGTGDYEQYF	TGTGCCAGCACCTTGGCCCCGGGGACAGGGGACTACGAGCAGTACTTC
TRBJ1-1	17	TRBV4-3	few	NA	CASSQDLAGLWNTEAFF	TGCGCCAGCAGCCAAGATCTGGCAGGGCTTTGGAACACTGAAGCTTTCTTT